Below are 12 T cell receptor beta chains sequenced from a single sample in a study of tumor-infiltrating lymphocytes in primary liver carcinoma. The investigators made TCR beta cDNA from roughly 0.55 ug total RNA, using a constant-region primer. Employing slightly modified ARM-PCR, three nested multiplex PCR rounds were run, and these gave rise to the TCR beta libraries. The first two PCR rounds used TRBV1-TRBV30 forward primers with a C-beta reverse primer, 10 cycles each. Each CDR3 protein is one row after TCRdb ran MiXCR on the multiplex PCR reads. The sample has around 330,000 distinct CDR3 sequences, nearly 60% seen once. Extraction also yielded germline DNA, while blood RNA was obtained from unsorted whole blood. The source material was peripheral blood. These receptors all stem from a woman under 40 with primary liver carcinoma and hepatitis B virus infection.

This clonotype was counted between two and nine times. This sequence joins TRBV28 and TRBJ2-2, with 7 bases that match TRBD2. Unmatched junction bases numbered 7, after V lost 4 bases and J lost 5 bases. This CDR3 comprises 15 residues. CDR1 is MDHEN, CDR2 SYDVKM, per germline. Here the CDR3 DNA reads TGTGCCAGCAGTTCTGGCGGGAGCGGTACCGGGGAGCTGTTTTTT. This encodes CASSSGGSGTGELFF.

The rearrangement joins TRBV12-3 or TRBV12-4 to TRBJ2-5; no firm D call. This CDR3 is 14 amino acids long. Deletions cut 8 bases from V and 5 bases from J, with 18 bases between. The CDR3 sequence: CASGLANGDETQYF. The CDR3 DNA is TGTGCCAGCGGCTTGGCCAACGGAGACGAGACCCAGTACTTC.

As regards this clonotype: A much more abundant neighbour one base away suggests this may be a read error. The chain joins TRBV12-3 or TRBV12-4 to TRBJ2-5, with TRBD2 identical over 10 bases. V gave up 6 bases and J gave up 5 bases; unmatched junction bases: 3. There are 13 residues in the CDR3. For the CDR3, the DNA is TGTGCCAGCAGACTAGCGGGACACGAGACCCAGTACTTC. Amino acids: CASRLAGHETQYF.

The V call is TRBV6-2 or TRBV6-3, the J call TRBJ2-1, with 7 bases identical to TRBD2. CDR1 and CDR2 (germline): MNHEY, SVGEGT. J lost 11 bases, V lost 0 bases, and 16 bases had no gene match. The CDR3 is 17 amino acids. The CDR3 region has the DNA TGTGCCAGCAGTTACTCCCCTTTGAGCGGGGTCTACAACAAGCAGTTCTTC. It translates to CASSYSPLSGVYNKQFF.

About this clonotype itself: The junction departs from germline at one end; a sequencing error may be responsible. As DNA, the CDR3 is TGTGCCAGCAGCCTCCGAGCGGGAGGCGGGGTGGAGAGCCAGTACTTC. Its translation is CASSLRAGGGVESQYF. The gene calls are TRBV5-4 and TRBJ2-5; 9 bases map to TRBD2. This CDR3 comprises 16 residues. CDR1 SGHNT and CDR2 YYREEE come from the germline V gene (reference sequence).

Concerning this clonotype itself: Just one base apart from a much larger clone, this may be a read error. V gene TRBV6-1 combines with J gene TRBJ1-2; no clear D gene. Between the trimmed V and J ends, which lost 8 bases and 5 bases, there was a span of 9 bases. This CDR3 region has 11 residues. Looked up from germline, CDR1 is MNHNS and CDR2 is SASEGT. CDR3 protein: CASASFYGYTF. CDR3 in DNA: TGTGCCAGCGCCAGTTTTTATGGCTACACCTTC.

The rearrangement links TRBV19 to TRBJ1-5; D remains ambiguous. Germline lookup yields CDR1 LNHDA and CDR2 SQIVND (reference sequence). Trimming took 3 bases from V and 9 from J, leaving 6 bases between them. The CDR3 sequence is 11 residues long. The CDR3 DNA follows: TGTGCCAGTAGTATTCACAGGCCCCAGCATTTT. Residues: CASSIHRPQHF.

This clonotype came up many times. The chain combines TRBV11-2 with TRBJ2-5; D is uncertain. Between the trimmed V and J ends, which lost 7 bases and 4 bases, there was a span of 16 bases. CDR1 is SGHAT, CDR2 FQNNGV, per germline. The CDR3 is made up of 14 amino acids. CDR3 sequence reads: CASTPWTRTETQYF. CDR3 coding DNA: TGTGCCAGCACTCCCTGGACGAGGACAGAGACCCAGTACTTC.

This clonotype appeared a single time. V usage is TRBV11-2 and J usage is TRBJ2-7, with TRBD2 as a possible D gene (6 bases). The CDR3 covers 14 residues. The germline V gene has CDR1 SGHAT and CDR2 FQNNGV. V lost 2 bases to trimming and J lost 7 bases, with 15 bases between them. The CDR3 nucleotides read TGTGCCAGCAGCTTACTAGCGAGAGAGGTGGAGCAGTACTTC. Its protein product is CASSLLAREVEQYF.

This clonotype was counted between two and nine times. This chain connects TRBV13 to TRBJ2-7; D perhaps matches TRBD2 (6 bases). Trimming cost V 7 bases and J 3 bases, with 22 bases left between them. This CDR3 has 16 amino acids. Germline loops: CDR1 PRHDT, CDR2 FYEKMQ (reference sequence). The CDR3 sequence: CASTLGGEGYGYEQYF. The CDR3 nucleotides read TGTGCCAGCACCCTAGGCGGGGAAGGGTACGGCTACGAGCAGTACTTC.

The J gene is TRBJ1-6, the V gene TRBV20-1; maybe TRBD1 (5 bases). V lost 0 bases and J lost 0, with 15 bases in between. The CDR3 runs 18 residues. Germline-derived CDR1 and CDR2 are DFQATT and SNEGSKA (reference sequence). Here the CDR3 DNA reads TGCAGTGCTAGAGATGATACAGGTCCGAGCTCCTATAATTCACCCCTCCACTTT. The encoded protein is CSARDDTGPSSYNSPLHF.

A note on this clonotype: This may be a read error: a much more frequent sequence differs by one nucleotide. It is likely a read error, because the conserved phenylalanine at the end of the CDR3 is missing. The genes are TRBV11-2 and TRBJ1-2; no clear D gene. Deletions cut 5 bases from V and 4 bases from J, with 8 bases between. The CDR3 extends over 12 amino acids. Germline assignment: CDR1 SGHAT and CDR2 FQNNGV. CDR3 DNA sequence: TGTGCCAGCAGCAAAGCTCTCTATGGCTACACCCTC. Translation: CASSKALYGYTL.